This T cell receptor beta chain was profiled in a study of shared clonotypes between healthy human individuals. On the study more broadly: Donors had three CD4 naive, three CD4 memory, two CD8 naive and one CD8 memory plate apiece.

Study-wide results and limits: Clonotype sharing levels among donors were expected to vary with sequencing depth. Compared with memory subsets, naive subsets generally had larger estimated richness. Researchers sampled only blood; tissue repertoires likely differ.

Libraries were prepared by immunoSEQ multiplex PCR; TCRdb keeps only in-frame clonotypes and omits some of them. The sample includes 2 million to 2.5 million clones, 85% to 95% of them seen just once. Remarks on this clone: Its target is not known.

Sequencing was carried out using naive CD4+ T cells from PBMCs. Subset described: CD45RA+ positively selected. The receptor was derived from a young man in good health. Some clones in this sample may be carry-over from other donors' samples.

The CDR3 reads CASKRDQRRDTQYF. The CDR3 nucleotides read TGTGCCAGCAAACGGGACCAAAGGAGGGATACGCAGTATTTT. This sequence joins TRBV2 and TRBJ2-3; the D gene could be TRBD1 or TRBD2 (5 bases each). Germline V gene sequence: CDR1 SNHLY, CDR2 FYNNEI. The CDR3 spans 14 residues. Between the trimmed V and J ends, which lost 7 bases and 6 bases, there was a span of 17 bases.